Below are 30 T cell receptor beta chains sequenced from a single sample in a study of blood T cell repertoires in COVID-19. Assay: immunoSEQ multiplex PCR; the TCRdb copy retains only in-frame clones and omits some. Of around 200,000 clones listed, less than 90% are singletons. The sample was peripheral blood. The receptors stem from a woman aged 40 to 50 with acute or convalescent COVID-19.

The J gene is TRBJ2-4, the V gene TRBV7-2, with 7 bases fitting TRBD2. Germline V gene sequence: CDR1 SGHTA, CDR2 FQGNSA. The CDR3 is made up of 17 amino acids. V lost 2 bases and J lost 2; bases outside the gene matches: 9. The CDR3 bases are TGTGCCAGCAGCTTATGGGCTAGCGGCGGGACCAAAAACATTCAGTACTTC. This sequence encodes CASSLWASGGTKNIQYF. The whole variable domain, remainder taken from reference TRBV7-2 and TRBJ2-4, is GAGVSQSPSNKVTEKGKDVELRCDPISGHTALYWYRQSLGQGLEFLIYFQGNSAPDKSGLPSDRFSAERTGGSVSTLTIQRTQQEDSAVYLCASSLWASGGTKNIQYFGAGTRLSVL.

This clone was counted only a few times. This chain uses TRBV9 with TRBJ1-3; 9 bases agree with TRBD1. There are 16 residues in the CDR3. Germline lookup yields CDR1 SGDLS and CDR2 YYNGEE. The V segment lost 2 bases and the J segment 4 bases; nucleotides outside the gene matches: 7. The CDR3 protein is CASSVTGTGIGNTIYF. CDR3 nucleotide sequence: TGTGCCAGCAGCGTTACCGGGACAGGGATCGGAAACACCATATATTTT.

The genes are TRBV24-1 and TRBJ2-1, with 11 nucleotides matching TRBD2. From germline, CDR1 is KGHDR and CDR2 SFDVKD. V lost 3 bases, J lost 7 bases, and 13 bases stayed unmatched. CDR3 length: 18 amino acids. As DNA, the CDR3 is TGTGCCACCAGTGATAGGACACTTACTAGCGGGAGACGTAATGAGCAGTTCTTC. Translated, it gives CATSDRTLTSGRRNEQFF.

This chain links TRBV12-3 or TRBV12-4 with TRBJ1-4; D gene uncertain. Between the trimmed V and J ends, which lost 10 bases and 6 bases, there was a span of 12 bases. The CDR3 is made up of 12 amino acids. For the CDR3, the DNA is TGTGCCACCCGGAGGGCTGATGAAAAACTGTTTTTT. It yields the protein CATRRADEKLFF.

The chain joins TRBV20-1 to TRBJ2-3; possibly TRBD2 for D (6 bases). This CDR3 has 11 amino acids. Trimming removed 4 bases from V and 5 bases from J, with 7 bases in between. Germline loops: CDR1 DFQATT, CDR2 SNEGSKA (reference sequence). CDR3 sequence: CSAMGGDTQYF. The CDR3 DNA reads TGCAGTGCTATGGGGGGAGATACGCAGTATTTT.

DNA of the CDR3: TGTGCCAGCAGCCTGTGGCAACAGGGTCAAGAAAAACTGTTTTTT. It translates to CASSLWQQGQEKLFF. The chain employs TRBV5-6 and TRBJ1-4, with a weak D call TRBD1 (6 bases). The CDR3 loop spans 15 amino acids. V dropped 4 bases and J dropped 8 bases, with 18 bases sitting between them. The V gene's germline CDR1 is SGHDT and CDR2 YYEEEE.

This clone was recorded once. The J gene is TRBJ2-2, the V gene TRBV7-2; 12 positions match TRBD2. From germline, CDR1 is SGHTA and CDR2 FQGNSA. With V trimmed by 10 bases and J by 6 bases, 9 bases remained unmatched. This CDR3 has 15 amino acids. CDR3 in DNA: TGTGCCACAGCCCCTAGCGGGAGGGCCCCCGGGGAGCTGTTTTTT. Translated, it gives CATAPSGRAPGELFF.

The rearrangement joins TRBV7-9 to TRBJ1-1, with D unclear. The V and J ends lost 5 bases and 14 bases respectively, with 18 bases between them. The CDR3 length is 12 residues. The germline V gene encodes CDR1 SEHNR and CDR2 FQNEAQ (reference sequence). The CDR3 bases are TGTGCCAGCAGCCAAAGCCCTAGTCAGAAATTCTTT. Amino acids: CASSQSPSQKFF.

This clone came up once. The chain uses TRBV9 and TRBJ2-3, with 9 bases lining up with TRBD2. The CDR3 totals 13 residues. V dropped 3 bases and J dropped 9; count of bases not matched to a gene: 5. Germline values: CDR1 SGDLS, CDR2 YYNGEE. The CDR3 is CASSAPSGGTQYF. CDR3 sequence (DNA): TGTGCCAGCAGCGCCCCCAGCGGGGGGACGCAGTATTTT.

The chain combines TRBV19 with TRBJ2-3; 10 bases fit TRBD2. The CDR3 spans 15 residues. CDR1 is LNHDA, CDR2 SQIVND, per germline (reference sequence). Germline trimming cut 4 bases from V and 6 bases from J; bases unmatched to any gene: 7. CDR3 residues: CASSTTSGAGDTQYF. CDR3 sequence (DNA): TGTGCCAGTAGTACCACTAGCGGGGCTGGGGATACGCAGTATTTT.

This chain links TRBV11-3 with TRBJ2-7, with 11 bases matching TRBD2. The CDR3 loop spans 17 amino acids. The V and J ends lost 1 base and 4 bases, in that order; junction bases with no gene match: 9. CDR1 and CDR2 (germline): SGHNT, YENEEA. CDR3 nucleotides: TGTGCCAGCAGCTTAGGACGCTCCGGGACTAGCGGTTACGAGCAGTACTTC. Protein sequence: CASSLGRSGTSGYEQYF. The full variable domain, in which reference TRBV11-3 and TRBJ2-7 provide the parts outside the CDR3, is EAGVVQSPRYKIIEKKQPVAFWCNPISGHNTLYWYLQNLGQGPELLIRYENEEAVDDSQLPKDRFSAERLKGVDSTLKIQPAELGDSAVYLCASSLGRSGTSGYEQYFGPGTRLTVT.

The rearrangement links TRBV5-4 to TRBJ2-5; 9 nucleotides agree with TRBD2. The CDR3 covers 15 residues. V shed 7 bases and J 0 bases; nucleotides not matched to a gene: 7. Germline V gene data show CDR1 as SGHNT and CDR2 as YYREEE (reference sequence). The CDR3 DNA follows: TGTGCCAGCGGGAGGCGGGGGGGAGACCAAGAGACCCAGTACTTC. It is translated as CASGRRGGDQETQYF.

The CDR3 region is CASSHRQEFYEQYF. As DNA, the CDR3 is TGTGCCAGCAGCCACCGACAGGAATTCTACGAGCAGTACTTC. The chain is built from TRBV14 and TRBJ2-7; possibly TRBD1 for D (6 bases). This CDR3 comprises 14 residues. The germline V gene has CDR1 SGHDN and CDR2 FVKESK. Trimming took 3 bases from V and 3 from J, leaving 12 bases between them. Full variable domain (remainder filled in from reference TRBV14 and TRBJ2-7): EAGVTQFPSHSVIEKGQTVTLRCDPISGHDNLYWYRRVMGKEIKFLLHFVKESKQDESGMPNNRFLAERTGGTYSTLKVQPAELEDSGVYFCASSHRQEFYEQYFGPGTRLTVT.

This clone was recorded only once. This chain uses TRBV29-1 with TRBJ2-7; TRBD1 might be the D (5 bases). The CDR3 consists of 11 residues. CDR1 and CDR2 from the germline V gene are SQVTM and ANQGSEA. Trimming removed 2 bases at V and 4 bases at J, with 6 bases between. Here the CDR3 reads CSVERQYEQYF. The DNA of the CDR3 is TGCAGCGTTGAAAGACAGTACGAGCAGTACTTC.

The chain is built from TRBV19 and TRBJ1-6; TRBD1 aligns across 11 bases. With V trimmed by 10 bases and J by 9 bases, 5 bases remained unmatched. This CDR3 contains 13 residues. Germline assignment: CDR1 LNHDA and CDR2 SQIVND (reference sequence). CDR3 amino acids: CATQGQGVSPLHF. The CDR3 region has the DNA TGTGCCACCCAGGGACAGGGGGTTTCACCCCTCCACTTT.

The rearrangement links TRBV5-1 to TRBJ1-1, with 10 bases matching TRBD1. Per the germline V gene, CDR1 is SGHRS and CDR2 is YFSETQ. The CDR3 spans 16 residues. Germline trimming cut 1 base from V and 1 base from J; bases unmatched to any gene: 4. The CDR3 bases are TGCGCCAGCAGCTTGAGGGGGACAGGGGCGAACACTGAAGCTTTCTTT. Encoded protein: CASSLRGTGANTEAFF.

The CDR3 sequence: CAWSVSGDGYTF. DNA for the CDR3: TGTGCCTGGAGTGTTTCAGGGGACGGCTACACCTTC. The chain combines TRBV30 with TRBJ1-2, with D possibly matching TRBD1 (6 bases). The V end lost 0 bases, the J end lost 8 bases, and 10 bases lay between the germline ends. Germline assignment: CDR1 GTSNPN and CDR2 SVGIG (reference sequence). The CDR3 totals 12 residues. Drawing the rest from reference TRBV30 and TRBJ1-2, the complete variable domain is SQTIHQWPATLVQPVGSPLSLECTVEGTSNPNLYWYRQAAGRGLQLLFYSVGIGQISSEVPQNLSASRPQDRQFILSSKKLLLSDSGFYLCAWSVSGDGYTFGSGTRLTVV.

The rearrangement uses TRBV7-3 and TRBJ1-2; 8 nucleotides match TRBD1. The CDR3 runs to 13 residues. Germline V lookup: CDR1 SGHTA, CDR2 FQGTGA. Unmatched junction bases numbered 6, after V lost 5 bases and J lost 7 bases. The CDR3 sequence is CASSPDRVGGYTF. The CDR3 DNA is TGTGCCAGCAGCCCGGACAGGGTTGGTGGCTACACCTTC. Full variable domain (outside the CDR3, taken from reference TRBV7-3 and TRBJ1-2): GAGVSQTPSNKVTEKGKYVELRCDPISGHTALYWYRQSLGQGPEFLIYFQGTGAADDSGLPNDRFFAVRPEGSVSTLKIQRTERGDSAVYLCASSPDRVGGYTFGSGTRLTVV.

The J gene is TRBJ1-5, the V gene TRBV24-1; D perhaps matches TRBD1 (5 bases). Germline CDR1 KGHDR, CDR2 SFDVKD. The V end was cut by 3 bases, the J end by 9 bases, with 8 bases between. The CDR3 covers 12 residues. The CDR3 DNA reads as TGTGCCACCAGTGATGGGGGGAGGCCCCAGCATTTT. Its translation is CATSDGGRPQHF.

The chain links TRBV5-6 to TRBJ2-7, with 11 nucleotides matching TRBD2. Trimming at V came to 2 bases and at J to 0 bases, leaving 4 bases not matched to a gene. The CDR3 runs 16 residues. The germline V gene has CDR1 SGHDT and CDR2 YYEEEE. The CDR3 protein is CASSLLAGAPSYEQYF. In DNA, the CDR3 is TGTGCCAGCAGCTTACTAGCGGGGGCCCCCTCCTACGAGCAGTACTTC.

This sequence joins TRBV13 and TRBJ2-3; 8 bases match TRBD1. V was pared by 0 bases and J by 3 bases, with 14 bases of the junction left unmatched. CDR1 PRHDT and CDR2 FYEKMQ come from the germline V gene (reference sequence). CDR3 length: 19 amino acids. The CDR3 sequence is CASSLGRQGAILRTDTQYF. The CDR3 bases are TGTGCCAGCAGCTTAGGCCGGCAGGGGGCGATCCTGAGGACAGATACGCAGTATTTT. The full variable domain, rest sourced from reference TRBV13 and TRBJ2-3, is AAGVIQSPRHLIKEKRETATLKCYPIPRHDTVYWYQQGPGQDPQFLISFYEKMQSDKGSIPDRFSAQQFSDYHSELNMSSLELGDSALYFCASSLGRQGAILRTDTQYFGPGTRLTVL.

The chain uses TRBV18 and TRBJ2-7; 9 nucleotides align to TRBD1. The V segment lost 3 bases and the J segment 4 bases; nucleotides outside the gene matches: 4. Germline V gives CDR1 KGHSH, CDR2 LQKENI. The CDR3 has 14 amino acids. The CDR3 sequence is CASSPGQGIYEQYF. CDR3 coding DNA: TGTGCCAGCTCACCCGGACAGGGGATATACGAGCAGTACTTC.

The rearrangement joins TRBV18 to TRBJ1-2; D not resolved. The germline CDR1 and CDR2 sequences are KGHSH and LQKENI. CDR3 length equals 15 residues. The ends were cut back, 3 bases at V and 8 bases at J, with 19 bases in the middle. For the CDR3, the DNA is TGTGCCAGCTCACCCGGCAGCGCGGGAGATCAGGGCTACACCTTC. It codes for CASSPGSAGDQGYTF.

The chain combines TRBV30 with TRBJ1-2; D gene uncertain. The CDR3 spans 13 residues. The V end was cut by 0 bases, the J end by 2 bases, with 7 bases between. Germline values: CDR1 GTSNPN, CDR2 SVGIG (reference sequence). This chain's CDR3 is CAWSVNLNYGYTF. The CDR3 DNA reads TGTGCCTGGAGTGTTAACTTAAACTATGGCTACACCTTC.

This clone was seen a handful of times. This chain joins TRBV19 and TRBJ1-2; possible D gene TRBD1, 5 bases. CDR3 length equals 13 residues. V was cut by 4 bases and J by 5 bases, with 11 bases left in between. CDR1 is LNHDA, CDR2 SQIVND, per germline (reference sequence). CDR3 region: CASSTTALYGYTF. CDR3 DNA sequence: TGTGCCAGTAGTACGACAGCCCTTTATGGCTACACCTTC.

This chain uses TRBV28 with TRBJ2-7; D might be TRBD2 (6 bases). The V end lost 5 bases, the J end lost 0 bases, and 14 bases lay between the germline ends. This CDR3 has 15 amino acids. CDR1 is MDHEN, CDR2 SYDVKM, per germline. CDR3 amino acids: CASSASSGYSYEQYF. The CDR3 DNA sequence: TGTGCCAGCAGTGCCTCAAGCGGGTACTCCTACGAGCAGTACTTC.

This sequence joins TRBV28 and TRBJ1-1; D unclear. V gave up 3 bases and J gave up 3 bases, with 11 bases separating them. CDR1 and CDR2 (germline): MDHEN, SYDVKM. The CDR3 is 14 residues long. Here the CDR3 reads CASSFVLGDTEAFF. As DNA, the CDR3 is TGTGCCAGCAGTTTTGTTTTGGGAGACACTGAAGCTTTCTTT.

The gene calls are TRBV6-5 and TRBJ1-3; 7 nucleotides match TRBD1. The J segment lost 4 bases and the V segment lost 6 bases, leaving 6 bases of the junction unmatched. Germline CDR1 MNHEY, CDR2 SVGAGI. The CDR3 is made up of 14 amino acids. CDR3 coding DNA: TGTGCCAGCAGGGGAATGACAGGGGGAAACACCATATATTTT. Amino acid sequence: CASRGMTGGNTIYF.

The rearrangement uses TRBV27 and TRBJ1-1; D is uncertain. The CDR3 totals 16 residues. V was pared by 0 bases and J by 7 bases, with 18 bases between. Germline lookup yields CDR1 MNHEY and CDR2 SMNVEV (reference sequence). In DNA form, the CDR3 reads TGTGCCAGCAGTTTATCGAGTCGCGGCCCCCGGGGTGAAGCTTTCTTT. Its translation is CASSLSSRGPRGEAFF.

The rearrangement links TRBV2 to TRBJ1-1; TRBD1 agrees at 9 bases. The CDR3 covers 15 residues. Trimming cost V 5 bases and J 6 bases; bases outside gene matches: 10. CDR1 and CDR2 (germline): SNHLY, FYNNEI. CDR3 sequence (DNA): TGTGCCAGCAGTCATGAGGGACAGGGCGCTGCTGAAGCTTTCTTT. Translation gives CASSHEGQGAAEAFF.